This TCR beta chain appears in the sequencing data of a study of T cell repertoires in cytomegalovirus infection. Study summary: CMV infection plus the matching HLA type was flagged by public TCR beta signatures. Overall study results and limits: Cumulated frequencies of public TCR beta families served to identify carriers of CMV plus the relevant HLA. HLA-C-restricted CMV clonotypes gave the most frequent clonotype in two of eight donors.

TCRdb reanalysed the reads using MiXCR and keeps one entry per CDR3 protein. Of around 740,000 distinct CDR3 sequences listed, less than 40% were seen once; the top ten hold 2.5% to 3.5%. Trimming cost V 3 bases and J 6 bases; bases outside gene matches: 7. Germline V CDR1 and CDR2: LNHDA, SQIVND (reference sequence). The CDR3 has 15 residues. The sample holds a few counts of this clonotype. Its specificity is unknown. The rearrangement links TRBV19 to TRBJ1-5; TRBD1 matches 8 bases. Input material: PBMCs. This sequence was found in a human donor in good health (CMV status not recorded). Some clones in this sample may be carry-over from other donors' samples. The CDR3 DNA sequence: TGTGCCAGTAGTATGGTCGACAGGGGCGGTCAGCCCCAGCATTTT. Translation gives CASSMVDRGGQPQHF.